The present TCR beta chain was sequenced within a study of control samples from healthy donors and cancer patients. CDR3 length: 15 amino acids. Germline CDR1 reads LNHDA; CDR2 reads SQIVND (reference sequence). V was pared by 2 bases and J by 2 bases, with 4 bases of the junction left unmatched. This table comes from immunoSEQ multiplex PCR, and its TCRdb copy is limited to in-frame clones, with some not included. Among some 150,000 clones listed, just under 95% were seen once. This clone was counted between two and nine times. This TCR derives from a man in his 60s with colorectal cancer. Sequenced input: PBMCs. The chain uses TRBV19 and TRBJ2-3; 7 bases match TRBD2. This CDR3 is CASSITAGNTDTQYF. In nucleotides, the CDR3 is TGTGCCAGTAGTATAACAGCGGGGAACACAGATACGCAGTATTTT.